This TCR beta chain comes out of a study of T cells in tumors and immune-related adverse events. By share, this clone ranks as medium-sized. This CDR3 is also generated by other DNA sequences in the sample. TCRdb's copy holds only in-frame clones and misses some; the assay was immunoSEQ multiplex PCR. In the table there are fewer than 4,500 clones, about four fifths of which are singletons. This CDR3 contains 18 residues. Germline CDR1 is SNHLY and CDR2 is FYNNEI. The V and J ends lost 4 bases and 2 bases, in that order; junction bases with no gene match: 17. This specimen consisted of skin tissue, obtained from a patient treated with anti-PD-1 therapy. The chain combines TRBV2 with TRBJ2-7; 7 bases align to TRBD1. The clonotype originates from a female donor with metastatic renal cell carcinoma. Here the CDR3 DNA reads TGTGCCAGCAGTGTCTCCGGGACAGAGGTCCTCTTGACCTACGAGCAGTACTTC. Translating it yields CASSVSGTEVLLTYEQYF.